This T cell receptor beta chain originates from a study of OX40 agonist ivuxolimab in advanced cancers. About the research overall: Age averaged 60 years (range roughly 23 to 90), and 82.7% were male.

The assay was immunoSEQ multiplex PCR, and TCRdb's table has in-frame clones only and misses some. The sample comprises 58,000 or so clones, 75% to 90% of which are singletons, and approximately 3.1% rests with the top ten. With baseline, cycle 4 day 1, and cycle 7 day 1 as timepoints, blood was sampled. In germline, CDR1 is SNHLY, CDR2 FYNNEI. V lost 2 bases to trimming and J lost 0 bases, with 7 bases between them. CDR3 length equals 14 residues. Here the sequenced sample was CD4+ or CD8+ T cells sorted from blood, taken in a trial of the OX40 agonist ivuxolimab. The sequence was obtained from an adult with an advanced solid tumor such as melanoma, head and neck, liver or kidney cancer. The gene calls are TRBV2 and TRBJ1-2, with D perhaps matching TRBD1 (6 bases). The CDR3 bases are TGTGCCAGCAGTGAACAGGGGCCTAACTATGGCTACACCTTC. Its protein product is CASSEQGPNYGYTF. The full variable domain, with the rest looked up from reference TRBV2 and TRBJ1-2, is EPEVTQTPSHQVTQMGQEVILRCVPISNHLYFYWYRQILGQKVEFLVSFYNNEISEKSEIFDDQFSVERPDGSNFTLKIRSTKLEDSAMYFCASSEQGPNYGYTFGSGTRLTVV.